This TCR beta chain originates from a study of shared clonotypes between healthy human individuals. Notes on the study in general: Clonotype sharing among donors, it was expected, would be affected by sequencing depth.

The CDR3 totals 16 residues. Germline-derived CDR1 and CDR2 are GTSNPN and SVGIG (reference sequence). With 2 bases removed from V and 7 bases from J, the gap between germline ends came to 18 bases. Repertoires were generated with immunoSEQ multiplex PCR, while TCRdb's copy carries only in-frame clones and drops some. In the table there are more than 2 million clones, 85% to 95% of which are singletons. As for this clone: The antigen is not known.

This receptor was obtained from a man between 18 and 35 years old in good health. Sequenced input: naive CD4+ T cells sorted from blood. Subset in this sample: CD45RA+ positively selected. The rearrangement uses TRBV30 and TRBJ1-6; unclear D gene. In nucleotides, the CDR3 is TGTGCCTGGAGTACCAAGGACTTTTGGCGGAATTCACCCCTCCACTTT. Its protein product is CAWSTKDFWRNSPLHF. Variable domain in full (rest from reference TRBV30 and TRBJ1-6): SQTIHQWPATLVQPVGSPLSLECTVEGTSNPNLYWYRQAAGRGLQLLFYSVGIGQISSEVPQNLSASRPQDRQFILSSKKLLLSDSGFYLCAWSTKDFWRNSPLHFGNGTRLTVT.